The clone carrying this T cell receptor beta chain was counted once. Antigen: not known. These data originate in a study of PD-1 blockade in classical Hodgkin lymphoma. Sequencing used immunoSEQ multiplex PCR; TCRdb keeps in-frame clones, though not all of them. The table shows about 50,000 clones, with about three quarters occurring only once. Study observations and caveats: Exclusion was applied to patients who started nivolumab under 1 year after ASCT. For complete responders, baseline diversity was comparable to that of newly diagnosed patients. Baseline TCR diversity was reportedly lower in newly diagnosed patients than healthy donors.

CDR1 is SGHVS, CDR2 FQNEAQ, per germline. The germline V and J ends were trimmed by 4 bases and 0 bases, with 10 bases remaining between them. This CDR3 is built from 15 residues. Every patient relapsed after autologous stem cell transplantation, and brentuximab vedotin exposure varied. Patients had relapsed/refractory classical Hodgkin lymphoma with complete response, partial response or progressive disease as best response. V and J are TRBV7-8 and TRBJ2-1, with D perhaps given as TRBD1 or TRBD2 (5 bases each). Source: peripheral blood mononuclear cells (PBMCs), taken at baseline. The receptor comes from a human donor with classical Hodgkin lymphoma. CDR3: CASSSGRSSYNEQFF. CDR3 DNA: TGTGCCAGCAGCTCGGGACGGAGCTCCTACAATGAGCAGTTCTTC.